This T cell receptor beta chain was sequenced in a study of cytomegalovirus exposure and HLA in healthy donors. Study observations and caveats: For most subjects, TCR beta sequences were reported to predict HLA-A and HLA-B alleles with accuracy.

As concerns this clone: Its specificity is not known. At one end, the junction sequence differs from germline, possibly due to a read error.

60 Vbeta and 13 Jbeta primers were used in PCR. Measured with immunoSEQ multiplex PCR; TCRdb has only the in-frame clones, and not every one. The sample holds some 150,000 clones; 60% to 80% are singletons and the top ten take around 0.7%. Looked up from germline, CDR1 is GTSNPN and CDR2 is SVGIG (reference sequence). The CDR3 is made up of 11 amino acids. The chain uses TRBV30 and TRBJ1-1; D is uncertain. The sample taken for sequencing was PBMCs. This clonotype was sampled from a male donor in good health and CMV-seronegative. CDR3 in amino acids: CAWSVLSEESF. In nucleotides, the CDR3 is TGTGCCTGGAGTGTTCTCAGCGAAGAGTCCTTT.